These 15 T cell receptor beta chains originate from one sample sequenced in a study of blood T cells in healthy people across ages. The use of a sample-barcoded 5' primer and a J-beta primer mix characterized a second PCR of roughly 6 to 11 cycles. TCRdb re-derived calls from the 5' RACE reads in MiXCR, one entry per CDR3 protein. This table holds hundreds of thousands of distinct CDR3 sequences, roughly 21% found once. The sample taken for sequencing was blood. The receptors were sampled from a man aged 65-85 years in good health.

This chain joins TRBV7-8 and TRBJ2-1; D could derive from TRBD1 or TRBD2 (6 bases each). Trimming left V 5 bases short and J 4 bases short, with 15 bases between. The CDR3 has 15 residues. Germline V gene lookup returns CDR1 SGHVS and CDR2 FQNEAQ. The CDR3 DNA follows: TGTGCCAGCAGCGCCCTGGGGGGCGCATACAATGAGCAGTTCTTC. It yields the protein CASSALGGAYNEQFF.

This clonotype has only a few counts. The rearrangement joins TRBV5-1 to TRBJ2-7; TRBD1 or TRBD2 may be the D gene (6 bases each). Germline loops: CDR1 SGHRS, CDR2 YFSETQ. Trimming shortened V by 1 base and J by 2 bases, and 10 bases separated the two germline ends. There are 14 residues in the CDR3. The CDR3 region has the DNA TGCGCCAGCAGCTTGAGGGGGGCTCCCTACGAGCAGTACTTC. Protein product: CASSLRGAPYEQYF.

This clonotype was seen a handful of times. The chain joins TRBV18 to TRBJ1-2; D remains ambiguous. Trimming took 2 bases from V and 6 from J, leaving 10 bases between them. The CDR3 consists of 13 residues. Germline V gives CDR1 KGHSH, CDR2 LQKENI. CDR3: CASSPDLEHGYTF. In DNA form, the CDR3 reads TGTGCCAGCTCACCAGACCTCGAGCATGGCTACACCTTC. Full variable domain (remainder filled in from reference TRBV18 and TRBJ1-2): NAGVMQNPRHLVRRRGQEARLRCSPMKGHSHVYWYRQLPEEGLKFMVYLQKENIIDESGMPKERFSAEFPKEGPSILRIQQVVRGDSAAYFCASSPDLEHGYTFGSGTRLTVV.

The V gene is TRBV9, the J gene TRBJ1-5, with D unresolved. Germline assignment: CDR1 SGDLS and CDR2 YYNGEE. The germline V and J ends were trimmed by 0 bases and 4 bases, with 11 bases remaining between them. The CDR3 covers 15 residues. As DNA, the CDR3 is TGTGCCAGCAGCGTAGGTGCGGTAGAGAATCAGCCCCAGCATTTT. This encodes CASSVGAVENQPQHF.

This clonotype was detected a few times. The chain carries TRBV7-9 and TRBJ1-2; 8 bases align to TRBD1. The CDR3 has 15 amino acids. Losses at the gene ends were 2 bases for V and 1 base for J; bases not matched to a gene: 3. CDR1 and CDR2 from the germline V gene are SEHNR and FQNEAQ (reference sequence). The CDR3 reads CASSLMDRDNYGYTF. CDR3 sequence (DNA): TGTGCCAGCAGCTTAATGGACAGGGATAACTATGGCTACACCTTC.

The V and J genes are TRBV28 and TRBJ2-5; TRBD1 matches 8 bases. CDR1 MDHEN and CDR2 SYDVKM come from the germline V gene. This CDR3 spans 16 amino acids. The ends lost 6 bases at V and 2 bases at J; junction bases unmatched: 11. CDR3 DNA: TGTGCCAGCAGCCGACAGGGGCTAGTGGCACAAGAGACCCAGTACTTC. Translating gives CASSRQGLVAQETQYF.

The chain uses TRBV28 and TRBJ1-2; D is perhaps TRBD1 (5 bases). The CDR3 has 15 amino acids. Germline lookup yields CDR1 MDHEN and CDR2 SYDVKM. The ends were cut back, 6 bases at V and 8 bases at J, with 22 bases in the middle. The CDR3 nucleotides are TGTGCCAGCAGATTACTGATTCAAGGGGATCACGGCTACACCTTC. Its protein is CASRLLIQGDHGYTF.

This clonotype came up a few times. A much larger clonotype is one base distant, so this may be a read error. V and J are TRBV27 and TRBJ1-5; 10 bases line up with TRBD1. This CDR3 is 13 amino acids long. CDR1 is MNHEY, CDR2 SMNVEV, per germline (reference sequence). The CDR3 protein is CASKTGGNQPQRF. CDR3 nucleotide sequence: TGTGCCAGCAAGACAGGGGGCAATCAGCCCCAGCGTTTT.

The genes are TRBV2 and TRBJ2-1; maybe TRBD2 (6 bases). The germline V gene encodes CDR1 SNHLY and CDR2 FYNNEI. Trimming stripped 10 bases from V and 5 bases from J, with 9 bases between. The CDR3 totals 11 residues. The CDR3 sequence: CATGLHNEQFF. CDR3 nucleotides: TGTGCCACGGGACTTCACAATGAGCAGTTCTTC. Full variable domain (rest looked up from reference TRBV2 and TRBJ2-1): EPEVTQTPSHQVTQMGQEVILRCVPISNHLYFYWYRQILGQKVEFLVSFYNNEISEKSEIFDDQFSVERPDGSNFTLKIRSTKLEDSAMYFCATGLHNEQFFGPGTRLTVL.

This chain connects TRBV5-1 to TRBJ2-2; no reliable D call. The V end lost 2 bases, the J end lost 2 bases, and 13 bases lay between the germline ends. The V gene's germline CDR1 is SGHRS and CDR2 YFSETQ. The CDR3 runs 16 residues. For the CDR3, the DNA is TGCGCCAGCAGCTTTCCCCCAGGCATCAACACCGGGGAGCTGTTTTTT. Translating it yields CASSFPPGINTGELFF.

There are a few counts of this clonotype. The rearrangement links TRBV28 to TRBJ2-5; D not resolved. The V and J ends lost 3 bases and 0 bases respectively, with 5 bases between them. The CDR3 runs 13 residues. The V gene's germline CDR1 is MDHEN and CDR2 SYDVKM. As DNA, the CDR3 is TGTGCCAGCAGTTTTGCCAACCAAGAGACCCAGTACTTC. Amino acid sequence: CASSFANQETQYF.

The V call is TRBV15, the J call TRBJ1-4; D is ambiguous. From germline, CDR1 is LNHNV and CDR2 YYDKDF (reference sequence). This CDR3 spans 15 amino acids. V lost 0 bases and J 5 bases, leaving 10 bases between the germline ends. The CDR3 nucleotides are TGTGCCACCAGCAGAGACTACACATCGAATGAAAAACTGTTTTTT. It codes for CATSRDYTSNEKLFF.

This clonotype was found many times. CDR3 sequence (DNA): TGTGCCAGCAATCAGACAGCGTCCTACGAGCAGTACTTC. Its translation: CASNQTASYEQYF. V usage is TRBV12-3 or TRBV12-4 and J usage is TRBJ2-7; tentatively, D is TRBD1 (5 bases). CDR3 size: 13 residues. Between the trimmed V and J ends, which lost 7 bases and 1 base, there was a span of 11 bases.

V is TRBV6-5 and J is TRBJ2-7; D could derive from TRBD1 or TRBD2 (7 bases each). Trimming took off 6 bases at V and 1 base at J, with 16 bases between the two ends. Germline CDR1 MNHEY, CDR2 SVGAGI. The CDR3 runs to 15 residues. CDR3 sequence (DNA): TGTGCCAGCAGAAACGGGGGGACAGATTCCTACGAGCAGTACTTC. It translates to CASRNGGTDSYEQYF.

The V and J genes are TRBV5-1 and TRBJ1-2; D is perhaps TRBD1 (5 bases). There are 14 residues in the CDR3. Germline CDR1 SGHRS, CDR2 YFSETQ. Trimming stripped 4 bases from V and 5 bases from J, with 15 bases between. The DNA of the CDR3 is TGCGCCAGCAGCGCGGACACTAAGGGATATGGCTACACCTTC. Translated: CASSADTKGYGYTF.